This TCR beta chain was recovered during a study of response to subunit inactivated influenza vaccine. TCRdb reprocessed the RT-PCR reads via MiXCR and lists one record per CDR3 protein. The sample includes 500,000 to 600,000 distinct CDR3 sequences, around 15% of them seen just once. Only a few counts were recorded for this clonotype. What it recognizes is unknown. V gave up 2 bases and J gave up 0 bases, with 11 bases separating them. This CDR3 contains 16 residues. CDR1 and CDR2 from the germline V gene are MNHEY and SVGEGT. General study results and limits: Only a handful of new T cells, the authors suggested, are recruited with each seasonal influenza vaccination.

The gene calls are TRBV6-2 or TRBV6-3 and TRBJ1-3; D gene ambiguous. This sequence was found in a man aged 45-60 years who received an inactivated influenza vaccine. The source was PBMCs from blood, collected roughly 13 days after vaccination. This CDR3 reads CASSYGGLISGNTIYF. CDR3 bases: TGTGCCAGCAGTTACGGAGGCCTGATCTCTGGAAACACCATATATTTT.